This TCR beta chain stems from a study of OX40 agonist ivuxolimab in advanced cancers. Study conclusions and caveats: Expanded clones belonging to CD8+ T cells outnumbered, on average, those of CD4+. Low levels of normalized T-cell clonal expansion also appeared in some nonresponders.

Profiling relied on immunoSEQ multiplex PCR, and the TCRdb table lists in-frame clones only, not all of them. In the table there are about 16,000 clones, 85% to 90% of which are singletons. Turning to this clone: Its target is unknown.

Trimming cost V 1 base and J 9 bases; bases outside gene matches: 6. The CDR3 is 14 amino acids. Germline-derived CDR1 and CDR2 are ENHRY and SYGVKD. The TCR originated in an adult with an advanced solid tumor such as melanoma, head and neck, liver or kidney cancer. The rearrangement links TRBV10-3 to TRBJ2-1, with TRBD2 matching 7 bases. The material sequenced was CD4+ or CD8+ T cells sorted from blood, taken in a trial of the OX40 agonist ivuxolimab. The CDR3 DNA is TGTGCCATCAGTGAGTTGGCTAGCGGCATTGAGCAGTTCTTC. Translated, it gives CAISELASGIEQFF.